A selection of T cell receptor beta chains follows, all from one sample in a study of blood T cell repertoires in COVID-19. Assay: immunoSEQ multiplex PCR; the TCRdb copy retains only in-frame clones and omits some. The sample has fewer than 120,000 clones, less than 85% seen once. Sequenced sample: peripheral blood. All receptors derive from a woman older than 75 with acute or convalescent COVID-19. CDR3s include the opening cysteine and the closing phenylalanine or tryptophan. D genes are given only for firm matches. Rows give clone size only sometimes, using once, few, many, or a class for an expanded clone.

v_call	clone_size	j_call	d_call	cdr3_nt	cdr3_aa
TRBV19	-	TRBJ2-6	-	TGTGCCAGTTCTCAGGGCGCTGGGGCCAACGTCCTGACTTTC	CASSQGAGANVLTF
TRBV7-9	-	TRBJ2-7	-	TGTGCCAGCAGCTTAGTAGGGGGGGGAGGGAACGAGCAGTACTTC	CASSLVGGGGNEQYF
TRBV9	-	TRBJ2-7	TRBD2	TGTGCCAGCAGCGTAGGGCTAGCGGAGAAAGAGCAGTACTTC	CASSVGLAEKEQYF
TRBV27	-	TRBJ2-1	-	TGTGCCAGCAAGAAGGAGGAGAGGAATGAGCAGTTCTTC	CASKKEERNEQFF
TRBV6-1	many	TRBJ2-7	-	TGTGCCAGCAGTGAAAATTGGTTTGGACAGACTCAATTGCCCTACGAGCAGTACTTC	CASSENWFGQTQLPYEQYF
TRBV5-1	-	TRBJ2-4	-	TGCGCCAGCAGCTTGGAACGGGGGACGGACATTCAGTACTTC	CASSLERGTDIQYF
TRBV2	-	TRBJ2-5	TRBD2	TGTGCCACTCGGAGGTCTAGCGGACAAGAGACCCAGTACTTC	CATRRSSGQETQYF
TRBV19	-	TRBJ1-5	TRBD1	TGTGCCAGTAGGTGGGACAGGGATAGCAATCAGCCCCAGCATTTT	CASRWDRDSNQPQHF
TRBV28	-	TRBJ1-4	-	TGTGCCAGCAGTCTCGCAGGCCCCGCCCTAACTAATGAAAAACTGTTTTTT	CASSLAGPALTNEKLFF
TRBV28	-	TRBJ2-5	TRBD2	TGTGCCAGCAGCTCTCCGGGACTAGCGGGAGAGACCCAGTACTTC	CASSSPGLAGETQYF
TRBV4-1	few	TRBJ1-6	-	TGCGCCAGCAGCCTAGAAAGCGAGGTAACCTATAATTCACCCCTCCACTTT	CASSLESEVTYNSPLHF
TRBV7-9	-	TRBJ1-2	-	TGTGCCAGCAGCTTAGGCGGAACCATTAACTATGGCTACACCTTC	CASSLGGTINYGYTF
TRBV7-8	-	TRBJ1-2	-	TGTGCCAGCAGCCCGGTCGGGGGGCTGTATGGCTACACCTTC	CASSPVGGLYGYTF
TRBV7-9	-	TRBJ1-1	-	TGTGCCAGCAGCCCCACGGTGGGGGCCAGTGAAGCTTTCTTT	CASSPTVGASEAFF
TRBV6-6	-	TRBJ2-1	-	TGTGCCAGCAGTCCTCCGGGTAGCCGGAATGAGCAGTTCTTC	CASSPPGSRNEQFF
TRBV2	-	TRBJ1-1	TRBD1	TGTGCCAGCAGTCCCGGGACAGGGGGCACTGAAGCTTTCTTT	CASSPGTGGTEAFF
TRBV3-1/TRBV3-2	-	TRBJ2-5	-	TGTGCCAGCAGCCAAGTAGAAAAACGCCAGTACTTC	CASSQVEKRQYF
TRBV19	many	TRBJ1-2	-	TGTGCCAGTAGCCCGTTGGGGATCGACAGGAACTATGGCTACACCTTC	CASSPLGIDRNYGYTF
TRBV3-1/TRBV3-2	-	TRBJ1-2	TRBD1	TGTGCCAGCAGCCAAGGTAGCGCGATTTTTATTGGACAGGGAAAAGGTGGCTACACCTTC	CASSQGSAIFIGQGKGGYTF
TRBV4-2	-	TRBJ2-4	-	TGTGCCAGCAGCCCTACCCTAGGTACTATAGCCAAAAACATTCAGTACTTC	CASSPTLGTIAKNIQYF
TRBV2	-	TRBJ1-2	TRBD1	TGTGCCAGCAGTGAGGGGACAGGTTCCTATGGCTACACCTTC	CASSEGTGSYGYTF
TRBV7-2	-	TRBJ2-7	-	TGTGCCAGCAGCTCGTCAGTTTACGAGCAGTACTTC	CASSSSVYEQYF
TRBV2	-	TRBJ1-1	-	TGTGCCAGCAGTGAATGGGGCGGGGGCACTGAAGCTTTCTTT	CASSEWGGGTEAFF
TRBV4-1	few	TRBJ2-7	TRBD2	TGCGCCAGCAGCCACCTGACTAGCGACGCCCACGAGCAGTACTTC	CASSHLTSDAHEQYF
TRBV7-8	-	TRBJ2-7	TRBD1	TGTGCCAGCAGCCAGGACAGGGATTCCTACGAGCAGTACTTC	CASSQDRDSYEQYF
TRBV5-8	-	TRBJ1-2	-	TGTGCCAGCAGCTTAAACTCCAACTATGGCTACACCTTC	CASSLNSNYGYTF
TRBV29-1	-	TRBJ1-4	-	TGCAGCGTTGAAGTTCATCCTAATGAAAAACTGTTTTTT	CSVEVHPNEKLFF
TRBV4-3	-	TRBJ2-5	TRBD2	TGCGCCAGCAGCCAAGATTTAGCGGGAGGGACCAAAGAGACCCAGTACTTC	CASSQDLAGGTKETQYF
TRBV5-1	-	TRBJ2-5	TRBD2	TGCGCCAGCAGCTTGGGGAGCGGGGGGGCCCAAGAGACCCAGTACTTC	CASSLGSGGAQETQYF
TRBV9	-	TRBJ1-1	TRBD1	TGTGCCAGCAGCCCACGGGACAGGGTCGCTGAAGCTTTCTTT	CASSPRDRVAEAFF
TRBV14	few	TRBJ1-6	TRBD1	TGTGCCAGCAGCCAAGCGACAGGGGTGAATTCACCCCTCCACTTT	CASSQATGVNSPLHF
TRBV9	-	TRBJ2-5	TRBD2	TGTGCCAGCAGCGTCGTAGCGGGGCAACAAGAGACCCAGTACTTC	CASSVVAGQQETQYF
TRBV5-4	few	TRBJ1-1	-	TGTGCCAGCAGCTTGGAGCCGGGAGTGAACACTGAAGCTTTCTTT	CASSLEPGVNTEAFF
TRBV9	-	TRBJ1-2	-	TGTGCCAGCAGCGTTGATCGGGACAAGGGGGGCTACACCTTC	CASSVDRDKGGYTF
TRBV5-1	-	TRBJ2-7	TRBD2	TGCGCCAGCGAGCTTGGGCCTAAGCGGGGCGTTAAAGACTTC	CASELGPKRGVKDF
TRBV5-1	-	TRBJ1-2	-	TGCGCCAGCAGCCAAGGGACCACAGGGTTTACCTTC	CASSQGTTGFTF
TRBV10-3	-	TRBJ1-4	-	TGTGCCATCAGCAGGGGCAGGGAAAGCGAAAAACTGTTTTTT	CAISRGRESEKLFF
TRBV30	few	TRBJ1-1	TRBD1	TGTGCCTGGTCCGTGAGGACAGGCCAAGAAGCTTTCTTT	CAWSVRTGQEAFF
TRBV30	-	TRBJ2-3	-	TGTGCCTGGAGACGGTTACAGAGCAGCACAGATACGCAGTATTTT	CAWRRLQSSTDTQYF
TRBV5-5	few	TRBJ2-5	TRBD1	TGTGCCAGCAGCTTGGCAGGGGGAGAGACCCAGTACTTC	CASSLAGGETQYF